This T cell receptor (beta chain) came from a study of cytomegalovirus exposure and HLA in healthy donors. The CDR3 totals 13 residues. J was trimmed by 2 bases and V by 5 bases; bases with no gene match: 3. Germline loops: CDR1 MNHEY, CDR2 SMNVEV (reference sequence). The PCR contained 60 Vbeta and 13 Jbeta primers. Assay: immunoSEQ multiplex PCR; the TCRdb copy retains only in-frame clones and omits some. The sample contains 90,000 to 140,000 clones, around 72% of which appear only once. Sequenced input: PBMCs. V usage is TRBV27 and J usage is TRBJ2-7; 7 bases are a match to TRBD1. This sequence was found in a male donor in good health and CMV-seronegative. CDR3 DNA: TGTGCCAGCAGTGAGGGGGCCACCTACGAGCAGTACTTC. The encoded protein is CASSEGATYEQYF.